A single sample gave rise to the 11 T cell receptor beta chains below, sequenced in a study of T-cell reconstitution after alpha-beta-depleted transplantation in children. Using unique molecular identifiers, the investigators prepared the TCRbeta library. TCRdb fed the PCR reads into MiXCR, producing one record per CDR3 protein. The table lists approximately 170,000 distinct CDR3 sequences, roughly 11% of them singletons, with 13% in the top ten. The source was PBMCs, collected before TCRalphabeta/CD19-depleted stem cell transplant. The receptors derive from a boy aged 2 to 9 with acute myeloid leukemia, due to receive a stem cell transplant.

This clonotype was recorded many times. This chain connects TRBV7-2 to TRBJ2-1; 14 nucleotides line up with TRBD2. Losses at the gene ends were 1 base for V and 1 base for J; bases not matched to a gene: 0. Looked up from germline, CDR1 is SGHTA and CDR2 is FQGNSA. The CDR3 is 17 residues long. In DNA, the CDR3 is TGTGCCAGCAGCTTAGGGACTAGCGGGAGGTCCTACAATGAGCAGTTCTTC. Its translation is CASSLGTSGRSYNEQFF.

This clonotype was recorded at least ten times. The rearrangement uses TRBV5-1 and TRBJ2-3, with 7 nucleotides matching TRBD2. This CDR3 spans 16 amino acids. CDR1 and CDR2 (germline): SGHRS, YFSETQ. V gave up 4 bases and J gave up 4 bases; unmatched junction bases: 12. The CDR3 coding sequence is TGCGCCAGCAGCGGTGCTAGCGGTCTTAAGGCAGATACGCAGTATTTT. As protein: CASSGASGLKADTQYF. Variable domain in full (rest from reference TRBV5-1 and TRBJ2-3): KAGVTQTPRYLIKTRGQQVTLSCSPISGHRSVSWYQQTPGQGLQFLFEYFSETQRNKGNFPGRFSGRQFSNSRSEMNVSTLELGDSALYLCASSGASGLKADTQYFGPGTRLTVL.

This clonotype was counted many times. The chain joins TRBV7-9 to TRBJ1-6; D perhaps matches TRBD1 (5 bases). Trimming removed 5 bases at V and 7 bases at J, with 12 bases between. The germline gives CDR1 SEHNR, CDR2 FQNEAQ (reference sequence). The CDR3 contains 14 residues. CDR3 residues: CASSARDSNSPLHF. CDR3 nucleotides: TGTGCCAGCAGCGCCCGTGACAGCAATTCACCCCTCCACTTT.

This clonotype was detected ten times or more. The V call is TRBV20-1, the J call TRBJ2-7; 12 nucleotides align to TRBD1. Germline CDR1 is DFQATT and CDR2 is SNEGSKA (reference sequence). CDR3 size: 15 residues. With 3 bases clipped from V and 6 bases from J, the junction kept 9 bases outside the gene matches. In DNA form, the CDR3 reads TGCAGTGCTAGCCAGCGGGACAGGGGGCGCGTCGAGCAGTACTTC. Protein sequence: CSASQRDRGRVEQYF.

Many counts were recorded for this clonotype. The chain is built from TRBV5-1 and TRBJ2-3, with unresolved D. V lost 6 bases and J 4 bases, leaving 9 bases between the germline ends. Per the germline V gene, CDR1 is SGHRS and CDR2 is YFSETQ. The length of the CDR3 is 12 residues. The CDR3 protein is CASKGRADTQYF. The CDR3 nucleotides read TGCGCCAGCAAAGGTAGGGCAGATACGCAGTATTTT.

This clonotype was recorded many times. The chain recombines TRBV15 with TRBJ1-1, with a weak D call TRBD1 (6 bases). Germline V gene sequence: CDR1 LNHNV, CDR2 YYDKDF (reference sequence). This CDR3 comprises 15 residues. Trimming removed 0 bases at V and 4 bases at J, with 12 bases between. CDR3 residues: CATSRDKRGSTEAFF. CDR3 nucleotide sequence: TGTGCCACCAGCAGAGATAAAAGGGGGAGCACTGAAGCTTTCTTT.

This clonotype was seen ten or more times. V gene TRBV20-1 combines with J gene TRBJ1-4; D perhaps matches TRBD1 (5 bases). This CDR3 is 15 amino acids long. Deletions cut 3 bases from V and 7 bases from J, with 18 bases between. Germline CDR1 DFQATT, CDR2 SNEGSKA (reference sequence). This CDR3 is CSARRRGKEREKLFF. The CDR3 bases are TGCAGTGCTAGGCGGAGGGGAAAAGAACGTGAAAAACTGTTTTTT.

This clonotype has ten or more counts. CDR3 in amino acids: CASGGAPSGANVLTF. CDR3 bases: TGTGCCAGCGGGGGGGCTCCCTCTGGGGCCAACGTCCTGACTTTC. This chain links TRBV2 with TRBJ2-6, with D possibly TRBD2 on 7 matching bases. The CDR3 extends over 15 amino acids. Germline CDR1 SNHLY, CDR2 FYNNEI. V lost 8 bases to trimming and J lost 0 bases, with 11 bases between them.

This clonotype has at least ten counts. The chain employs TRBV11-2 and TRBJ2-5, with D perhaps matching TRBD1 (5 bases). The CDR3 contains 15 residues. CDR1 is SGHAT and CDR2 is FQNNGV in the germline V gene. Trimming stripped 5 bases from V and 3 bases from J, with 16 bases between. As DNA, the CDR3 is TGTGCCAGCAGCCCAAGGGGCAGGATGGAAGAGACCCAGTACTTC. This gives the protein CASSPRGRMEETQYF. The variable domain in full, completed from reference TRBV11-2 and TRBJ2-5, reads EAGVAQSPRYKIIEKRQSVAFWCNPISGHATLYWYQQILGQGPKLLIQFQNNGVVDDSQLPKDRFSAERLKGVDSTLKIQPAKLEDSAVYLCASSPRGRMEETQYFGPGTRLLVL.

This clonotype was seen repeatedly, ten times or more. The chain joins TRBV20-1 to TRBJ2-6; D is possibly TRBD2 (5 bases). This CDR3 is 13 amino acids long. Germline V lookup: CDR1 DFQATT, CDR2 SNEGSKA (reference sequence). CDR3 sequence (DNA): TGCAGCGGGGTGCCCTCTGGGGCCAACGTCCTGACTTTC. Translated, it gives CSGVPSGANVLTF.

J is TRBJ2-7 and V is TRBV7-8; tentatively, D is TRBD2 (6 bases). V gave up 5 bases and J gave up 0 bases, with 20 bases separating them. Germline CDR1 is SGHVS and CDR2 is FQNEAQ. This CDR3 contains 17 residues. The CDR3 nucleotides read TGTGCCAGCAGCCTTACAGTTTTGGACGGGAGCTCCTACGAGCAGTACTTC. It codes for CASSLTVLDGSSYEQYF.